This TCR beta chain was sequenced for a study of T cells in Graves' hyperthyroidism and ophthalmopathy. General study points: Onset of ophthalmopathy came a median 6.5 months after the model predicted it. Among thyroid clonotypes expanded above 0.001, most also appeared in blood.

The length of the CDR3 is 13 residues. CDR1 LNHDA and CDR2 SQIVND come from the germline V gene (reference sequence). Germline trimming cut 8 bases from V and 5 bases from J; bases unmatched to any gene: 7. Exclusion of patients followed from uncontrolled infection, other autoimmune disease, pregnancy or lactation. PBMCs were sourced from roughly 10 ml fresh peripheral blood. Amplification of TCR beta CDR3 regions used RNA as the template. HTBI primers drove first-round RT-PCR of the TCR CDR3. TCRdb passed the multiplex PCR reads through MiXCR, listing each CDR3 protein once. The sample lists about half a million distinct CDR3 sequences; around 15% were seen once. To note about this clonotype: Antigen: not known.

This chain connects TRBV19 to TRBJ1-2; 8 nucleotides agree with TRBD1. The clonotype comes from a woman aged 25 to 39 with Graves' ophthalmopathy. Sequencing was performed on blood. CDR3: CASAQGARYGYTF. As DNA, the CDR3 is TGTGCCAGTGCCCAGGGGGCAAGGTATGGCTACACCTTC. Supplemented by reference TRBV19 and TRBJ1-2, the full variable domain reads DGGITQSPKYLFRKEGQNVTLSCEQNLNHDAMYWYRQDPGQGLRLIYYSQIVNDFQKGDIAEGYSVSREKKESFPLTVTSAQKNPTAFYLCASAQGARYGYTFGSGTRLTVV.